The clone carrying this T cell receptor (beta chain) is a singleton in its sample. The data derive from a study of PD-L1 blockade in urothelial cancer. The assay was immunoSEQ multiplex PCR, and TCRdb's table has in-frame clones only and misses some. The sample contains 85,000 to 90,000 clones, roughly 90% of which appear only once. V lost 3 bases to trimming and J lost 3 bases; unmatched junction nucleotides: 10. This CDR3 has 16 amino acids. Germline V gene lookup returns CDR1 SGDLS and CDR2 YYNGEE. Time point given: pretreatment peripheral blood. The TCR was taken from an elderly woman with urothelial cancer. This specimen consisted of PBMCs, obtained around atezolizumab (anti-PD-L1) treatment. The genes are TRBV9 and TRBJ1-2; 8 nucleotides line up with TRBD1. CDR3 amino acids: CASSDNTGQAYYGYTF. The CDR3 DNA sequence: TGTGCCAGCAGCGACAACACGGGACAGGCGTACTATGGCTACACCTTC.